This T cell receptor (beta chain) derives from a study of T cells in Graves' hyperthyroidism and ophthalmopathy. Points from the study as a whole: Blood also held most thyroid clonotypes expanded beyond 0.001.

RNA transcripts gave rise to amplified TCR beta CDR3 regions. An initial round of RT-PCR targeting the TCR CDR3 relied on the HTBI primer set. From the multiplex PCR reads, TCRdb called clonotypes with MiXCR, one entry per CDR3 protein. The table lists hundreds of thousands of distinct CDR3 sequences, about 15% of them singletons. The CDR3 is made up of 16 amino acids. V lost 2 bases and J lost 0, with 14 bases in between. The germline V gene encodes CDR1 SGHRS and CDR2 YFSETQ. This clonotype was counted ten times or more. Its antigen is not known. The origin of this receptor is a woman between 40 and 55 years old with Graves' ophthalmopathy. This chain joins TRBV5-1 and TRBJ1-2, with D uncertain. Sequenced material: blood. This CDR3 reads CASSFVSRGANYGYTF. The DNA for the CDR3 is TGCGCCAGCAGCTTTGTTTCCCGGGGAGCTAACTATGGCTACACCTTC.